This T cell receptor beta chain was documented in a study of T cell responses to AZD1222 COVID-19 vaccine. This CDR3 has 12 residues. CDR1 SGHAT and CDR2 FQDESV come from the germline V gene (reference sequence). Trimming took 3 bases from V and 10 from J; bases not matched to a gene: 3. In its sample, this clone was seen a few times. Its antigen is not identified. Generated by immunoSEQ multiplex PCR, the TCRdb table keeps only in-frame clones and is missing some. The profile shows about 92,000 clones, 86% of them singletons. Overall study results and limits: Repertoires were sampled only after the peak T cell response. Compared with day 0, the breadth and depth of the Spike-specific TCR repertoire rose significantly after two doses of AZD1222. Close to half of spike-specific TCRs reportedly recognize unmutated variant regions. There were mostly white British donors and more females than males, and clonal diversity was possibly underestimated.

The chain combines TRBV11-1 with TRBJ1-1; TRBD1 matches 9 bases. Here the sequenced sample was peripheral blood, taken on day 0 of AZD1222 vaccination. This receptor was taken from an adult in good health. CDR3 DNA: TGTGCCAGCAGCTTCCCGACAGGGGGAGCTTTCTTT. It yields the protein CASSFPTGGAFF. Full variable domain (missing parts from reference TRBV11-1 and TRBJ1-1): EAEVAQSPRYKITEKSQAVAFWCDPISGHATLYWYRQILGQGPELLVQFQDESVVDDSQLPKDRFSAERLKGVDSTLKIQPAELGDSAMYLCASSFPTGGAFFGQGTRLTVV.